The 3 T cell receptor beta chains reported below all come from one sample, sequenced in a study of shared clonotypes between healthy human individuals. Using immunoSEQ multiplex PCR, the repertoire was profiled, and TCRdb retains in-frame clones only, with some absent. The repertoire holds millions of clones, with approximately 94% as singletons. CD45RO negativity and positive selection for CCR7 defined naive CD8 cells, a population that excluded terminally differentiated effector memory CD45RA+ cells. Sequencing was performed on naive CD8+ T cells sorted from blood. The source of these receptors is a man aged 18 to 30 in good health.

The chain combines TRBV11-2 with TRBJ2-1; the D gene could be TRBD1 or TRBD2 (5 bases each). Germline CDR1 and CDR2: SGHAT and FQNNGV. The CDR3 spans 16 residues. Between the trimmed V and J ends, which lost 4 bases and 3 bases, there was a span of 16 bases. The CDR3 DNA reads TGTGCCAGCAGCTCCCCGTCGGGACCGATCTACAATGAGCAGTTCTTC. The encoded protein is CASSSPSGPIYNEQFF.

This chain uses TRBV29-1 with TRBJ1-2; the D gene is possibly TRBD1 (5 bases). Trimming removed 4 bases from V and 0 bases from J, with 12 bases in between. The CDR3 is 14 residues long. Germline V gene data show CDR1 as SQVTM and CDR2 as ANQGSEA. In nucleotides, the CDR3 is TGCAGCGTTGTTTTGGGGGAAGCTAACTATGGCTACACCTTC. It yields the protein CSVVLGEANYGYTF. The variable domain in full, completed from reference TRBV29-1 and TRBJ1-2, reads SAVISQKPSRDICQRGTSLTIQCQVDSQVTMMFWYRQQPGQSLTLIATANQGSEATYESGFVIDKFPISRPNLTFSTLTVSNMSPEDSSIYLCSVVLGEANYGYTFGSGTRLTVV.

Of note for this clone: Other nucleotide sequences from this sample produce the same CDR3. The chain carries TRBV6-6 and TRBJ1-1; D gene ambiguous. Per germline, CDR1 MNHNY and CDR2 SVGAGI (reference sequence). Trimming cost V 3 bases and J 5 bases, with 4 bases left between them. CDR3 size: 11 residues. In nucleotides, the CDR3 is TGTGCCAGCAGTTATGGGACTGAAGCTTTCTTT. Translated, it gives CASSYGTEAFF.